The 29 T cell receptor beta chains given below trace back to one sample, sequenced in a study of CD4 T cells in relation to SARS-CoV-2 and coronaviruses. Before the COVID-19 pandemic, during about 2011-2019, CD4+ T cells were taken from unexposed donors. Clones were read by immunoSEQ multiplex PCR, and TCRdb kept only the in-frame ones, dropping some. The sample contains tens of thousands of clones, about nine tenths of which appear only once. The material sequenced was memory CD4+ T cells from PBMCs. These receptor sequences come from a human donor in good health.

This sequence joins TRBV19 and TRBJ1-5; D gene ambiguous. Trimming left V 8 bases short and J 2 bases short, with 10 bases between. CDR3 length: 13 residues. Per germline, CDR1 LNHDA and CDR2 SQIVND (reference sequence). The DNA of the CDR3 is TGTGCCAGTTCCACCGTGCGCAATCAGCCCCAGCATTTT. It codes for CASSTVRNQPQHF.

V gene TRBV9 combines with J gene TRBJ2-2; maybe TRBD2 (6 bases). CDR1 and CDR2 from the germline V gene are SGDLS and YYNGEE. The CDR3 length is 19 residues. Trimming took 4 bases from V and 4 from J, leaving 26 bases between them. CDR3 nucleotide sequence: TGTGCCAGCAGCCCACGACTAGTCGGGAAACTACAAACCACCGGGGAGCTGTTTTTT. It is translated as CASSPRLVGKLQTTGELFF.

This sequence joins TRBV27 and TRBJ2-4; D is tentatively TRBD1 or TRBD2 (5 bases each). The germline V gene encodes CDR1 MNHEY and CDR2 SMNVEV (reference sequence). This CDR3 spans 15 amino acids. With 8 bases removed from V and 0 bases from J, the gap between germline ends came to 14 bases. The CDR3, as DNA: TGTGCCAGCCGAGGGGTTGACGTAGCCAAAAACATTCAGTACTTC. The encoded protein is CASRGVDVAKNIQYF.

This clone was observed once. The genes are TRBV3-1 (or the pseudogene TRBV3-2) and TRBJ2-1, with D uncertain. Germline loops: CDR1 LGHDT, CDR2 YNNKEL (reference sequence). V lost 2 bases to trimming and J lost 10 bases, with 9 bases between them. The CDR3 totals 12 residues. CDR3 sequence reads: CASSQRMGEQFF. DNA for the CDR3: TGTGCCAGCAGCCAAAGGATGGGCGAGCAGTTCTTC.

This clone was detected only once. V is TRBV27 and J is TRBJ2-1; 8 bases fit TRBD1. The CDR3 loop spans 15 amino acids. V lost 2 bases to trimming and J lost 4 bases; unmatched junction nucleotides: 4. CDR1 MNHEY and CDR2 SMNVEV come from the germline V gene (reference sequence). The CDR3 DNA reads TGTGCCAGCAGTTTAGACAGGGGAAGGTACAATGAGCAGTTCTTC. Translation gives CASSLDRGRYNEQFF.

A single count supports this clone. This rearrangement joins TRBV18 to TRBJ1-3; D is possibly TRBD1 (5 bases). The CDR3 runs to 14 residues. Germline-derived CDR1 and CDR2 are KGHSH and LQKENI. Trimming cost V 3 bases and J 2 bases, with 8 bases left between them. The CDR3 region is CASSPVTAGNTIYF. The DNA of the CDR3 is TGTGCCAGCTCACCGGTGACAGCTGGAAACACCATATATTTT.

The chain employs TRBV6-1 and TRBJ2-5, with 7 bases identical to TRBD1. In germline, CDR1 is MNHNS, CDR2 SASEGT. After removal of 3 bases from V and 3 bases from J, the junction contained 4 bases not matched to a gene. This CDR3 has 14 amino acids. CDR3 in amino acids: CASSDSDREETQYF. Written as DNA, the CDR3 is TGTGCCAGCAGTGATTCCGACAGGGAAGAGACCCAGTACTTC.

The chain recombines TRBV28 with TRBJ2-7, with D unresolved. V dropped 1 base and J dropped 4 bases, with 5 bases sitting between them. Per germline, CDR1 MDHEN and CDR2 SYDVKM. CDR3 length equals 12 residues. The CDR3 is CASSLSSYEQYF. CDR3 DNA: TGTGCCAGCAGTTTATCGAGTTACGAGCAGTACTTC.

The chain links TRBV7-9 to TRBJ1-1; D is undetermined. The CDR3 contains 14 residues. Germline V gives CDR1 SEHNR, CDR2 FQNEAQ (reference sequence). Trimming removed 4 bases at V and 0 bases at J, with 9 bases between. The CDR3 sequence is CASSSSYLNTEAFF. In nucleotides, the CDR3 is TGTGCCAGCAGCTCCTCGTACCTGAACACTGAAGCTTTCTTT.

The chain joins TRBV10-1 to TRBJ1-4; possible D gene TRBD1, 5 bases. CDR1 WNHNN and CDR2 SYGVQD come from the germline V gene (reference sequence). V was trimmed by 2 bases and J by 8 bases, leaving 12 bases between them. The CDR3 spans 14 residues. CDR3 in amino acids: CASSEGTVSEKLFF. CDR3 DNA: TGCGCCAGCAGTGAGGGGACTGTCTCCGAAAAACTGTTTTTT.

J is TRBJ2-3 and V is TRBV20-1; no reliable D call. V was shortened by 4 bases and J by 6 bases, with 5 bases between the two germline ends. The CDR3 runs 10 residues. Germline values: CDR1 DFQATT, CDR2 SNEGSKA (reference sequence). The CDR3 bases are TGCAGTGCTACTCGGGATACGCAGTATTTT. Its translation is CSATRDTQYF.

The chain links TRBV5-1 to TRBJ2-7; TRBD2 matches at 11 bases. The CDR3 extends over 14 amino acids. The germline V gene encodes CDR1 SGHRS and CDR2 YFSETQ. V lost 4 bases and J lost 2; bases outside the gene matches: 2. The CDR3 sequence: CASSPGLAAYEQYF. The DNA of the CDR3 is TGCGCCAGCAGCCCGGGACTAGCGGCCTACGAGCAGTACTTC. The full variable domain, with the rest looked up from reference TRBV5-1 and TRBJ2-7, is KAGVTQTPRYLIKTRGQQVTLSCSPISGHRSVSWYQQTPGQGLQFLFEYFSETQRNKGNFPGRFSGRQFSNSRSEMNVSTLELGDSALYLCASSPGLAAYEQYFGPGTRLTVT.

The chain employs TRBV19 and TRBJ1-3; 8 bases align to TRBD1. V was clipped by 3 bases and J by 2 bases; unmatched bases: 3. The germline gives CDR1 LNHDA, CDR2 SQIVND (reference sequence). CDR3 size: 15 residues. The DNA of the CDR3 is TGTGCCAGTAGTATTGGCAGGGGGCCTGGAAACACCATATATTTT. Its translation is CASSIGRGPGNTIYF.

This chain joins TRBV19 and TRBJ2-3, with a tentative D call TRBD2 (6 bases). Germline V CDR1 and CDR2: LNHDA, SQIVND (reference sequence). V lost 6 bases and J lost 2, with 12 bases in between. This CDR3 region has 14 residues. This chain's CDR3 is CASRKEGLTDTQYF. In DNA, the CDR3 is TGTGCCAGTAGAAAAGAGGGACTCACAGATACGCAGTATTTT.

V and J are TRBV27 and TRBJ2-7; 10 bases are shared with TRBD1. This CDR3 spans 16 amino acids. The V gene end was trimmed by 1 base and the J gene end by 3 bases; junction bases not matched to a gene: 6. The germline gives CDR1 MNHEY, CDR2 SMNVEV (reference sequence). The CDR3 DNA sequence: TGTGCCAGCAGTTTATTCAAGACAGGGGGCCTCTACGAGCAGTACTTC. It yields the protein CASSLFKTGGLYEQYF.

The chain recombines TRBV3-1 (or the pseudogene TRBV3-2) with TRBJ1-1; D is uncertain. The CDR3 contains 14 residues. Looked up from germline, CDR1 is LGHDT and CDR2 is YNNKEL (reference sequence). V gave up 3 bases and J gave up 8 bases, with 16 bases separating them. CDR3 protein: CASSQGPRMYEAFF. For the CDR3, the DNA is TGTGCCAGCAGCCAGGGCCCTAGGATGTACGAAGCTTTCTTT.

CDR3 in amino acids: CATLKDSSGNTIYF. Here the CDR3 DNA reads TGTGCCACCCTAAAAGACAGCTCTGGAAACACCATATATTTT. The chain is built from TRBV7-9 and TRBJ1-3; a weak D match, TRBD1 (5 bases). Trimming shortened V by 10 bases and J by 0 bases, and 13 bases separated the two germline ends. In germline, CDR1 is SEHNR, CDR2 FQNEAQ (reference sequence). The CDR3 is 14 residues long.

V usage is TRBV4-1 and J usage is TRBJ2-2; no reliable D call. Deletions cut 0 bases from V and 1 base from J, with 6 bases between. CDR3 size: 15 residues. Germline loops: CDR1 MGHRA, CDR2 YSYEKL. CDR3 in amino acids: CASSQDRLNTGELFF. CDR3 in DNA: TGCGCCAGCAGCCAAGACCGGCTGAACACCGGGGAGCTGTTTTTT.

The chain employs TRBV5-1 and TRBJ2-2; TRBD1 agrees at 9 bases. Germline V gives CDR1 SGHRS, CDR2 YFSETQ. The CDR3 is made up of 14 amino acids. J was trimmed by 5 bases and V by 6 bases; bases with no gene match: 5. CDR3: CASIGQGWTGELFF. CDR3 sequence (DNA): TGCGCCAGCATAGGACAGGGGTGGACCGGGGAGCTGTTTTTT.

The rearrangement uses TRBV28 and TRBJ1-2; maybe TRBD1 (6 bases). This CDR3 comprises 13 residues. Germline CDR1 MDHEN, CDR2 SYDVKM. The V end was cut by 5 bases, the J end by 4 bases, with 11 bases between. The CDR3 sequence is CASSRDRIYGYTF. The CDR3 DNA reads as TGTGCCAGCAGTCGAGACAGGATCTATGGCTACACCTTC.

The genes are TRBV28 and TRBJ2-1; the D call may be TRBD1 or TRBD2 (5 bases each). The V gene lost 2 bases and the J gene lost 6 bases, with 8 bases spanning the gap. In germline, CDR1 is MDHEN, CDR2 SYDVKM. The CDR3 loop spans 13 amino acids. The CDR3 region has the DNA TGTGCCAGCAGTTTACCGGGACCCAATGAGCAGTTCTTC. As protein: CASSLPGPNEQFF. Complete variable domain (other parts from reference TRBV28 and TRBJ2-1): DVKVTQSSRYLVKRTGEKVFLECVQDMDHENMFWYRQDPGLGLRLIYFSYDVKMKEKGDIPEGYSVSREKKERFSLILESASTNQTSMYLCASSLPGPNEQFFGPGTRLTVL.

The V and J genes are TRBV9 and TRBJ1-4; TRBD1 aligns across 8 bases. The CDR3 covers 15 residues. Germline V gene sequence: CDR1 SGDLS, CDR2 YYNGEE. The trim removed 4 bases at V and 0 bases at J, leaving 2 bases unmatched. The CDR3 DNA reads TGTGCCAGCAGCCAGGGGGCGGCAACTAATGAAAAACTGTTTTTT. Encoded protein: CASSQGAATNEKLFF. The full variable domain, its missing parts supplied by reference TRBV9 and TRBJ1-4, is DSGVTQTPKHLITATGQRVTLRCSPRSGDLSVYWYQQSLDQGLQFLIQYYNGEERAKGNILERFSAQQFPDLHSELNLSSLELGDSALYFCASSQGAATNEKLFFGSGTQLSVL.

Here the CDR3 reads CSVRGQTNYGYTF. CDR3 nucleotides: TGCAGCGTCCGGGGGCAGACTAACTATGGCTACACCTTC. J is TRBJ1-2 and V is TRBV29-1; maybe TRBD1 (6 bases). CDR3 length: 13 amino acids. CDR1 and CDR2 (germline): SQVTM, ANQGSEA. V lost 6 bases and J lost 0, with 11 bases in between.

The rearrangement uses TRBV4-1 and TRBJ2-2; 15 bases are a match to TRBD2. With 4 bases clipped from V and 4 bases from J, the junction kept 10 bases outside the gene matches. This CDR3 has 19 amino acids. Germline V lookup: CDR1 MGHRA, CDR2 YSYEKL. The CDR3 coding sequence is TGCGCCAGCAGCCTACGACCGGGACTAGCGGGAGGAGGCACCGGGGAGCTGTTTTTT. Amino acids: CASSLRPGLAGGGTGELFF.

The chain employs TRBV25-1 and TRBJ2-1; D remains unclear. Looked up from germline, CDR1 is MGHDK and CDR2 is SYGVNS. The CDR3 is made up of 12 amino acids. V was cut by 5 bases and J by 8 bases, with 10 bases left in between. CDR3 nucleotide sequence: TGTGCCAGCAGTAGTAGTAGAGATGAGCAGTTCTTC. Its protein is CASSSSRDEQFF.

CDR3 protein: CAWSVWQGMLKTQYF. As DNA, the CDR3 is TGTGCCTGGAGTGTATGGCAGGGGATGTTAAAGACCCAGTACTTC. The gene calls are TRBV30 and TRBJ2-5, with D possibly TRBD1 on 6 matching bases. Germline CDR1 is GTSNPN and CDR2 is SVGIG (reference sequence). This CDR3 has 15 amino acids. V lost 0 bases, J lost 6 bases, and 17 bases lay in between.

The genes are TRBV7-9 and TRBJ2-3; no firm D call. CDR3 length: 15 residues. Per germline, CDR1 SEHNR and CDR2 FQNEAQ (reference sequence). V lost 1 base and J lost 0, with 8 bases in between. CDR3 sequence (DNA): TGTGCCAGCAGCTTAGGACGGGTGAGCACAGATACGCAGTATTTT. Protein product: CASSLGRVSTDTQYF.

The V call is TRBV11-2, the J call TRBJ2-3; 11 bases agree with TRBD2. The CDR3 is 18 residues long. Trimming removed 6 bases from V and 0 bases from J; junction bases left unmatched: 11. The germline gives CDR1 SGHAT, CDR2 FQNNGV. The CDR3 here is CASRPTSGSRLSTDTQYF. CDR3 coding DNA: TGTGCCAGCAGGCCAACTAGCGGGAGCCGCCTCAGCACAGATACGCAGTATTTT.

The rearrangement uses TRBV27 and TRBJ2-5, with 8 bases matching TRBD1. Germline CDR1 and CDR2: MNHEY and SMNVEV (reference sequence). The junction had 10 bases not matched to a gene; V was cut back by 5 bases and J by 2 bases. There are 16 residues in the CDR3. CDR3 bases: TGTGCCAGCAGTACCTTCAACAGGGGGGTACAAGAGACCCAGTACTTC. Protein product: CASSTFNRGVQETQYF.